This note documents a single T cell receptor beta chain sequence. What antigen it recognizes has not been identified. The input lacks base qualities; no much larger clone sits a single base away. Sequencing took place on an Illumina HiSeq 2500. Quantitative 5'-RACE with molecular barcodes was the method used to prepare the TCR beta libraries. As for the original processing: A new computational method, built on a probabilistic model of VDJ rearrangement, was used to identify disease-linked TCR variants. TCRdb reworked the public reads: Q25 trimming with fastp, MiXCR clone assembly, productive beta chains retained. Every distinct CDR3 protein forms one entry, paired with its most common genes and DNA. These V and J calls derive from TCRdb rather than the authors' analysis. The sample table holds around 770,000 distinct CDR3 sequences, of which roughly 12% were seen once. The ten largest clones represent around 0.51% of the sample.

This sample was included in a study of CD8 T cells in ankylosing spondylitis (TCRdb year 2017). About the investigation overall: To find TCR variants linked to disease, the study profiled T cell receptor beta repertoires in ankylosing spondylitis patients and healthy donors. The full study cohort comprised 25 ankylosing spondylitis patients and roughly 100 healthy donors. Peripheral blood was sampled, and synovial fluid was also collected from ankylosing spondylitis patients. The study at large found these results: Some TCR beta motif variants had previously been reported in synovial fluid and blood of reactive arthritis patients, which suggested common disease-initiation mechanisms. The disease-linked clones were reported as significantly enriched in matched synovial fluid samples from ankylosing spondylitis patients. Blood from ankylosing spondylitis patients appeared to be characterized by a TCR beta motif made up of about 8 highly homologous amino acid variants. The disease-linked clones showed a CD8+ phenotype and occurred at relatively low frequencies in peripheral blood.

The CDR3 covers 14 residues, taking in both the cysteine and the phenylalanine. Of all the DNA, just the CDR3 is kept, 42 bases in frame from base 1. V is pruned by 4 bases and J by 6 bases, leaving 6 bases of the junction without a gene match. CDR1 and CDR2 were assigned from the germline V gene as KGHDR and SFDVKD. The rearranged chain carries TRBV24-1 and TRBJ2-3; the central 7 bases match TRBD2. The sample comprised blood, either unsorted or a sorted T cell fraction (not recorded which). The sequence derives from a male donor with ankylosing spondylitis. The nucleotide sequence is TGTGCCACCAGTGAGCCCGGGGGGTATGATACGCAGTATTTT. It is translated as CATSEPGGYDTQYF.